A single sample is the source of the 6 T cell receptor beta chains below, sequenced in a study of T-cell reconstitution after alpha-beta-depleted transplantation in children. Unique molecular identifiers featured in how the TCRbeta library was prepared. TCRdb reprocessed the PCR reads via MiXCR and lists one record per CDR3 protein. This table has some 200,000 distinct CDR3 sequences, roughly 6.6% appearing once. The sample in question was PBMCs, obtained before TCRalphabeta/CD19-depleted stem cell transplant. All receptors derive from a boy aged 2 to 10 with acute lymphoblastic leukemia, due to receive a stem cell transplant.

This clonotype was seen a few times. The genes are TRBV30 and TRBJ2-3; D ambiguous. Germline V gene lookup returns CDR1 GTSNPN and CDR2 SVGIG (reference sequence). With 5 bases removed from V and 6 bases from J, the gap between germline ends came to 12 bases. This CDR3 contains 12 residues. CDR3 in amino acids: CAWSPSLDTQYF. Here the CDR3 DNA reads TGTGCCTGGTCCCCTAGTCTGGATACGCAGTATTTT.

The chain links TRBV5-6 to TRBJ2-7, with D perhaps TRBD1 or TRBD2 (6 bases each). Trimming took off 1 base at V and 2 bases at J, with 10 bases between the two ends. This CDR3 has 14 amino acids. Per the germline V gene, CDR1 is SGHDT and CDR2 is YYEEEE. The CDR3 is CASSLPGAAYEQYF. The CDR3 DNA follows: TGTGCCAGCAGCTTGCCGGGGGCAGCCTACGAGCAGTACTTC.

The chain uses TRBV6-2 or TRBV6-3 and TRBJ2-7, with no clear D. Germline values: CDR1 MNHEY, CDR2 SVGEGT. The CDR3 is 15 amino acids. Trimming cost V 10 bases and J 5 bases, with 24 bases left between them. The CDR3 region has the DNA TGTGCCACCCTCCCCGGTCCGGGCCGTCCTCACGAGCAGTACTTC. Residues: CATLPGPGRPHEQYF.

This clonotype was seen at least ten times. This sequence joins TRBV7-9 and TRBJ1-1, with D tentatively TRBD1 (6 bases). The V end lost 1 base, the J end lost 11 bases, and 17 bases lay between the germline ends. The CDR3 covers 14 residues. Germline V lookup: CDR1 SEHNR, CDR2 FQNEAQ (reference sequence). Here the CDR3 reads CASSLDQGTPDAFF. As DNA, the CDR3 is TGTGCCAGCAGCTTAGACCAGGGGACCCCCGACGCTTTCTTT.

This clonotype was recorded at least ten times. The J gene is TRBJ2-3, the V gene TRBV5-1, with D unclear. Germline V gene data show CDR1 as SGHRS and CDR2 as YFSETQ. Trimming left V 0 bases short and J 1 base short, with 6 bases between. The CDR3 runs to 14 residues. The CDR3 loop is CASSLEPRTDTQYF. CDR3 nucleotide sequence: TGCGCCAGCAGCTTGGAACCCCGCACAGATACGCAGTATTTT.

J is TRBJ2-1 and V is TRBV3-1; TRBD2 agrees at 12 bases. This CDR3 contains 18 residues. The germline V gene has CDR1 LGHDT and CDR2 YNNKEL (reference sequence). Unmatched junction bases numbered 15, after V lost 5 bases and J lost 7 bases. CDR3 amino acids: CASSMTSGGLGFFNEQFF. The CDR3 nucleotides read TGTGCCAGCAGCATGACTAGCGGGGGACTTGGGTTTTTTAATGAGCAGTTCTTC.